Listed below are T cell receptor beta chains from one sample, sequenced in a study of CD4 T cells in relation to SARS-CoV-2 and coronaviruses. Libraries were prepared by immunoSEQ multiplex PCR; TCRdb keeps only in-frame clonotypes and omits some of them. The data show 20,000 to 25,000 clones, over 65% seen once. These TCRs are of unknown antigen specificity. What was sequenced was CD4+ T cells from PBMCs, cultured in vitro. The receptors here all came from a human donor in good health. CDR3s include the opening cysteine and the closing phenylalanine or tryptophan. A D gene is named only where the DNA matches it firmly. Part of the rows lack a size; the others show once, few, many or a class for expanded clones.

TRBV5-4	.	once	TRBJ2-1	CASSFGLVPYNEQFF
TRBV5-1	TRBD1	once	TRBJ2-1	CASSSRLGGAGSYNEQFF
TRBV28	.	.	TRBJ1-2	CASSLGGAGGYTF
TRBV27	.	.	TRBJ1-3	CASRRGVGGNTIYF
TRBV5-5	.	.	TRBJ1-2	CASSLDKGYGYTF
TRBV10-3	TRBD1	.	TRBJ1-2	CAISGESGQGTYGYTF
TRBV27	TRBD1	.	TRBJ1-4	CASSLSMRDSCATNEKLFF
TRBV7-8	.	.	TRBJ2-6	CASSPVAGANVLTF
TRBV20-1	TRBD2	.	TRBJ2-7	CSASGTSGSREQYF
TRBV7-8	.	few	TRBJ2-7	CASSLVGDPSYEQYF
TRBV10-3	TRBD1	few	TRBJ2-1	CAISEYLRQGTGIDEQFF
TRBV30	TRBD1	.	TRBJ1-2	CAWTRGWDSYNYGYTF
TRBV12-3/TRBV12-4	.	few	TRBJ2-1	CASKLSLYNEQFF
TRBV19	.	.	TRBJ2-2	CASSIRAGGELFF
TRBV12-5	TRBD2	few	TRBJ2-1	CASGMGLVLYNEQFF
TRBV7-2	.	.	TRBJ1-1	CASSHYEGPEAFF
TRBV29-1	TRBD2	.	TRBJ2-1	CSVGTSGRVYNEQFF